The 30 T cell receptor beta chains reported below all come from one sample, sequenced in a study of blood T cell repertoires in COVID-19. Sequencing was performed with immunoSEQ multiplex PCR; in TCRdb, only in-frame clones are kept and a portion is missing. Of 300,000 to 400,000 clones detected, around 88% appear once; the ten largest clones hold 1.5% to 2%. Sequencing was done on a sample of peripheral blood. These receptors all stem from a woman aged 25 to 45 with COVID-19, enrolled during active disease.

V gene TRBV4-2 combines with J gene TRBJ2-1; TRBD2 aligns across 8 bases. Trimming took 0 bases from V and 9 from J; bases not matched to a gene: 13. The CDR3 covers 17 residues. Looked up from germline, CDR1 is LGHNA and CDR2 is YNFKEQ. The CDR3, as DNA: TGTGCCAGCAGCCAAGACTCTCGGGGGGGGCCTTTCCTTGAGCAGTTCTTC. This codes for CASSQDSRGGPFLEQFF.

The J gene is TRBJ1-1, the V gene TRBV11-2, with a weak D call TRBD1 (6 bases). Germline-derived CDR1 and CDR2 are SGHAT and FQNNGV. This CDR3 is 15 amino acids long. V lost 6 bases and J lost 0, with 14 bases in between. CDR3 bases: TGTGCCAGCAGGGGTTCAGGGGTTATGAACACTGAAGCTTTCTTT. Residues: CASRGSGVMNTEAFF.

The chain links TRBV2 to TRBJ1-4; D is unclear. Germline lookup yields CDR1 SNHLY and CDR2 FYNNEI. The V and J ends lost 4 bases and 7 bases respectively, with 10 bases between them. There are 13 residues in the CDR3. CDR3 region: CASSGEGAEKLFF. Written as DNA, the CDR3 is TGTGCCAGCAGTGGGGAGGGTGCTGAAAAACTGTTTTTT.

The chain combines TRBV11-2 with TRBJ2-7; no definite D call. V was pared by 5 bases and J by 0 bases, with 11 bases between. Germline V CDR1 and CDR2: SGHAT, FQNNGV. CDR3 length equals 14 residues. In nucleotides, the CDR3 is TGTGCCAGCAGCCTTAACACCCACTCCTACGAGCAGTACTTC. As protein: CASSLNTHSYEQYF. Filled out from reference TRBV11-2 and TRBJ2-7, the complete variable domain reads EAGVAQSPRYKIIEKRQSVAFWCNPISGHATLYWYQQILGQGPKLLIQFQNNGVVDDSQLPKDRFSAERLKGVDSTLKIQPAKLEDSAVYLCASSLNTHSYEQYFGPGTRLTVT.

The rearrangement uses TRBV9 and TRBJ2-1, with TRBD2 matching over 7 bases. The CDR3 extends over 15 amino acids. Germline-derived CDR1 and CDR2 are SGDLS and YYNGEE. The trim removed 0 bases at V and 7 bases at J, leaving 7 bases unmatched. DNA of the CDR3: TGTGCCAGCAGCGTAGGGACGGGGGGAGTGAATGAGCAGTTCTTC. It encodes CASSVGTGGVNEQFF.

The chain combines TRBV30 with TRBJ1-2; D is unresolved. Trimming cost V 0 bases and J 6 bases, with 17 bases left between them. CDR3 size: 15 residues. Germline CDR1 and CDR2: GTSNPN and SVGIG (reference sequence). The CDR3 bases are TGTGCCTGGAGTGTAGGTGCGGGGATCAAGGATGGCTACACCTTC. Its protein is CAWSVGAGIKDGYTF.

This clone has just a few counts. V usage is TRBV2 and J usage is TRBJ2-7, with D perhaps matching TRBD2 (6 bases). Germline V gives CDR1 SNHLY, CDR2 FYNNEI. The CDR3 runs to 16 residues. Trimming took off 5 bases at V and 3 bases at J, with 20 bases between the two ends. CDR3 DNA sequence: TGTGCCAGCAGTTATTCACCCGCGGGACTTATCTACGAGCAGTACTTC. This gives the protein CASSYSPAGLIYEQYF.

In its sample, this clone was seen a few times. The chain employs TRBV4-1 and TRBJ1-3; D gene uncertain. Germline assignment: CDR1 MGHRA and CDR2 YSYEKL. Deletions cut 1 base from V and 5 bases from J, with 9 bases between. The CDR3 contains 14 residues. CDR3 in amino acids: CASSQGTTRNTIYF. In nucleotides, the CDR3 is TGCGCCAGCAGCCAAGGAACAACAAGAAACACCATATATTTT.

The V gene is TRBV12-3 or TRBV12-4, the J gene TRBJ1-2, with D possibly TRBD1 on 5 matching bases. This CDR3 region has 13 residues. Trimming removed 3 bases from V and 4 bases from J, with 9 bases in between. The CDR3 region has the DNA TGTGCCAGCAGTTTTGGCGGGGCCTATGGCTACACCTTC. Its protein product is CASSFGGAYGYTF.

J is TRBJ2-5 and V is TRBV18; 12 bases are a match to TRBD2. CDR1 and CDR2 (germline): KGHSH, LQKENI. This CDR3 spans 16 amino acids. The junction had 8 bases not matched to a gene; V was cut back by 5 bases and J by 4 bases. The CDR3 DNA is TGTGCCAGCTCATTACTAGCGGGGGGCCGTGGAGAGACCCAGTACTTC. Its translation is CASSLLAGGRGETQYF.

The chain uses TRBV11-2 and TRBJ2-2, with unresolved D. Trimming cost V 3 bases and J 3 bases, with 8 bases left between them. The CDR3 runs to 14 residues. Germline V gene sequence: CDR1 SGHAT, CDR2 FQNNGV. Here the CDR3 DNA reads TGTGCCAGCAGCTTGGTGACATACACCGGGGAGCTGTTTTTT. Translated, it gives CASSLVTYTGELFF.

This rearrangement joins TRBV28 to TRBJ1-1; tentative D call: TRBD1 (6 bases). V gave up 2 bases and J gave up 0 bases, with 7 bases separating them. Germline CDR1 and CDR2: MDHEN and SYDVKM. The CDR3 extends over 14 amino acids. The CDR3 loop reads CASSLGTLNTEAFF. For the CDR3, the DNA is TGTGCCAGCAGTTTAGGGACACTGAACACTGAAGCTTTCTTT.

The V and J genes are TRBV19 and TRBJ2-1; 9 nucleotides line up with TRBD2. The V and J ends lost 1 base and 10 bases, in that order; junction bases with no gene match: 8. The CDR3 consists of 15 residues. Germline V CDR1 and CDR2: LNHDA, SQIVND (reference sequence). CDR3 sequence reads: CASSIGASGEIEQFF. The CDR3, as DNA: TGTGCCAGTAGTATAGGCGCTAGCGGGGAAATAGAGCAGTTCTTC.

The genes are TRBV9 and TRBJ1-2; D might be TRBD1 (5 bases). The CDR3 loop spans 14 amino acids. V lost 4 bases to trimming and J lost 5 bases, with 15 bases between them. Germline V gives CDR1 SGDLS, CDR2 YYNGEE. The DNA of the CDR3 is TGTGCCAGCAGCCAGGGTAGGGGTTTTTATGGCTACACCTTC. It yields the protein CASSQGRGFYGYTF.

The CDR3 DNA follows: TGTGCCAGCTCACCCGGAGCGGGACTAGCGGGGGGTGCCAATGAGCAGTTCTTC. Translated: CASSPGAGLAGGANEQFF. V and J are TRBV18 and TRBJ2-1, with TRBD2 matching 15 bases. The junction had 9 bases not matched to a gene; V was cut back by 3 bases and J by 6 bases. The CDR3 is 18 residues long. Per the germline V gene, CDR1 is KGHSH and CDR2 is LQKENI.

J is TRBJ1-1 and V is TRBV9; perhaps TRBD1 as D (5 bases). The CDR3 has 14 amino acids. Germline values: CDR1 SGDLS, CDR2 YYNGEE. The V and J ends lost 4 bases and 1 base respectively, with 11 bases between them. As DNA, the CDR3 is TGTGCCAGCAGCCCCAGGGCAGCGAACACTGAAGCTTTCTTT. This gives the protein CASSPRAANTEAFF.

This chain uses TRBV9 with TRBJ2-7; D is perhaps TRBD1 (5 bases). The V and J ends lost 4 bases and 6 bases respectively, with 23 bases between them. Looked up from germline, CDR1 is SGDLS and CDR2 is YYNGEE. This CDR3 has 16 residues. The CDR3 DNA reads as TGTGCCAGCAGCCCAATCGGTCAGGGTTCTATCAGCGAGCAGTACTTC. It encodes CASSPIGQGSISEQYF.

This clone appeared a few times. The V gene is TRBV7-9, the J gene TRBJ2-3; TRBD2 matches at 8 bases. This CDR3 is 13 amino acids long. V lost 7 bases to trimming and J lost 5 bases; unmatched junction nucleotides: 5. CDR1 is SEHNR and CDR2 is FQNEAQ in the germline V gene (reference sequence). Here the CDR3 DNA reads TGTGCCAGCACCCGGGGGGGCGAAGATACGCAGTATTTT. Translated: CASTRGGEDTQYF.

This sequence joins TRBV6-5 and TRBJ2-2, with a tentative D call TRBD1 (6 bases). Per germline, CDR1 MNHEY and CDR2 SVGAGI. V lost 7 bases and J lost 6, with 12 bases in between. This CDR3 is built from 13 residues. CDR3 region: CASKPGDAGELFF. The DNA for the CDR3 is TGTGCCAGCAAACCAGGGGACGCCGGGGAGCTGTTTTTT.

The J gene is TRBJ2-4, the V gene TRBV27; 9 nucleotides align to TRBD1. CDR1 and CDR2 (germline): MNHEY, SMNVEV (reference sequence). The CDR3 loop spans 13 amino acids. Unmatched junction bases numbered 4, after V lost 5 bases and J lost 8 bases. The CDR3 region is CASSPQGADIQYF. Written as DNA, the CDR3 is TGTGCCAGCAGTCCACAGGGGGCGGACATTCAGTACTTC.

The chain's CDR3 is CASRIQGVIVNEQYV. CDR3 nucleotides: TGCGCCAGCAGAATACAGGGGGTGATAGTTAACGAGCAGTACGTC. The chain uses TRBV23-1 and TRBJ2-7; 8 positions agree with TRBD1. TRBV23-1 is annotated as an ORF whose role is uncertain. The CDR3 sequence is 15 residues long. The J segment lost 5 bases and the V segment lost 6 bases, leaving 12 bases of the junction unmatched.

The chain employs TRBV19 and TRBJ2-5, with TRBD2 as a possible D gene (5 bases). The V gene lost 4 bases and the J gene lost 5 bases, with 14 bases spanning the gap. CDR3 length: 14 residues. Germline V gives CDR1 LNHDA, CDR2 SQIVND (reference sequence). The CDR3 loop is CASSNRGHGETQYF. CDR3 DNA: TGTGCCAGTAGTAATCGGGGTCACGGGGAGACCCAGTACTTC. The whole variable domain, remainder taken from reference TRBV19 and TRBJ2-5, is DGGITQSPKYLFRKEGQNVTLSCEQNLNHDAMYWYRQDPGQGLRLIYYSQIVNDFQKGDIAEGYSVSREKKESFPLTVTSAQKNPTAFYLCASSNRGHGETQYFGPGTRLLVL.

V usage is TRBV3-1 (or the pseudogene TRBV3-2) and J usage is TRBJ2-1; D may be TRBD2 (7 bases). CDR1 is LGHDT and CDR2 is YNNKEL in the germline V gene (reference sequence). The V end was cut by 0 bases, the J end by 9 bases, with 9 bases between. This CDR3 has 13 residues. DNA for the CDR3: TGTGCCAGCAGCCAAGATCGGGGGGCTGAGCAGTTCTTC. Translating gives CASSQDRGAEQFF.

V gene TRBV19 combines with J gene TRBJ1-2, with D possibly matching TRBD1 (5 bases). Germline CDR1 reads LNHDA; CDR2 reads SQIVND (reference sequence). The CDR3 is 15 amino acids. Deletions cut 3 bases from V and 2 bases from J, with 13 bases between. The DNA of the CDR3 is TGTGCCAGTAGTATTCTGGCTGGGGGGAACTATGGCTACACCTTC. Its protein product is CASSILAGGNYGYTF.

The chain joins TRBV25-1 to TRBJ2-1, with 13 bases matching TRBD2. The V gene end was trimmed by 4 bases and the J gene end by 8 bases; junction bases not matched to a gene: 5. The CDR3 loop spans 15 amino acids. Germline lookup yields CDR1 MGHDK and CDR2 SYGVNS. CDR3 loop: CASSGGLAGVYEQFF. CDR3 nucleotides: TGTGCCAGCAGTGGTGGACTAGCGGGGGTTTATGAGCAGTTCTTC.

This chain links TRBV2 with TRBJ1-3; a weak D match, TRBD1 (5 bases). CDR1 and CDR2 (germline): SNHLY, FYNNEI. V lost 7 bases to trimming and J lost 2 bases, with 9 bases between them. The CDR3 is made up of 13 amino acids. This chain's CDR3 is CASNSGAGNTIYF. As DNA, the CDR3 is TGTGCCAGCAACTCGGGGGCTGGAAACACCATATATTTT.

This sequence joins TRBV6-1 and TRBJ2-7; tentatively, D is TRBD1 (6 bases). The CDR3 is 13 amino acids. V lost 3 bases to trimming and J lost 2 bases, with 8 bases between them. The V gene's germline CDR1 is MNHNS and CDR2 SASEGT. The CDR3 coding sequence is TGTGCCAGCAGTGACAGGGGCCCCTACGAGCAGTACGTC. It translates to CASSDRGPYEQYV.

The CDR3 here is CASSFGQAGYTF. In nucleotides, the CDR3 is TGTGCCAGCAGCTTTGGGCAGGCTGGCTACACCTTC. The rearrangement links TRBV5-4 to TRBJ1-2; D remains unclear. V lost 2 bases, J lost 7 bases, and 9 bases lay in between. The CDR3 extends over 12 amino acids. CDR1 and CDR2 (germline): SGHNT, YYREEE (reference sequence).

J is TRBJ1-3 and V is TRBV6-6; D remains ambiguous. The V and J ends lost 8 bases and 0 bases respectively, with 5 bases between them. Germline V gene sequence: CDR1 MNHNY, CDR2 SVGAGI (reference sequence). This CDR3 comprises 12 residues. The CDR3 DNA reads TGTGCCAGCGGAGGCTCTGGAAACACCATATATTTT. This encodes CASGGSGNTIYF.

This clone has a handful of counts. The CDR3 DNA reads TGTGCCACCAGTGACAGTAACTATGGCTACACCTTC. The encoded protein is CATSDSNYGYTF. This chain joins TRBV24-1 and TRBJ1-2; no clear D. V was trimmed by 4 bases and J by 1 base, leaving 3 bases between them. The CDR3 consists of 12 residues. Per the germline V gene, CDR1 is KGHDR and CDR2 is SFDVKD.